This entry is about one T cell receptor (beta chain). The antigen remains unidentified. This CDR3 has 11 residues. V was shortened by 3 bases and J by 6 bases, with 5 bases between the two germline ends. Germline V gene lookup returns CDR1 MDHEN and CDR2 SYDVKM. Time point defined: week 5, during vaccination. Vaccinated patients received 300 ug of mutant IDH1 20-mer peptide per dose, with topical imiquimod. Astrocytomas that were new, WHO grade 3 or 4, IDH1-mutant and ATRX-lost were present in the donors. The data stem from a study of a mutant IDH1 vaccine in newly diagnosed glioma. Overall study findings and caveats: Of all patients, 93.3% showed vaccine-induced immune responses.

Only in-frame clones appear in the TCRdb table, and some are missing; sequencing was by immunoSEQ multiplex PCR. The table has about 50,000 clones, roughly four fifths seen once. The material was PBMCs, obtained from a glioma patient whose treatment included an IDH1 peptide vaccine. The sequence derives from a woman between 50 and 59 years old with glioma. J is TRBJ1-1 and V is TRBV28; D not resolved. CDR3 residues: CASSFGPEAFF. As DNA, the CDR3 is TGTGCCAGCAGTTTTGGCCCTGAAGCTTTCTTT.